This T cell receptor beta chain was recorded in a study of identical twins. The V gene's germline CDR1 is SNHLY and CDR2 FYNNEI. The CDR3 runs 15 residues. On this clonotype: Antigen unknown. A read error may account for a junction end that differs from germline.

Unique molecular identifiers were present on cDNA, and template switching added a universal primer site. TCRdb reprocessed the 5' RACE reads via MiXCR and lists one record per CDR3 protein. Of some 1,700,000 distinct CDR3 sequences listed, about 30% were seen once; the top ten hold approximately 0.29%. General study points: For monozygotic twins, models underestimated out-of-frame TCR alpha sharing. Zero-insertion findings could be partly confounded by invariant cells (MAIT and iNKT cells).

The sample taken for sequencing was cord blood. The source of this sequence is a newborn girl in good health. The rearrangement links TRBV2 to TRBJ2-3; 12 bases align to TRBD2. The CDR3, as DNA: TGTGCCAGTAGTGCCCTGGGACTAGCGGGAGATACGCAGTATTTT. The encoded protein is CASSALGLAGDTQYF.